This T cell receptor beta chain was recovered during a study of blood T cell repertoires in COVID-19. On the study more broadly: PBMCs, B-cell-depleted T cells, or T cells were the source of the cDNA or gDNA that made up the material.

This CDR3 is 15 amino acids long. V dropped 4 bases and J dropped 1 base, with 11 bases sitting between them. The V gene's germline CDR1 is LGHDT and CDR2 YNNKEL (reference sequence). Enrolment of Seattle patients took place during active infection, and they were followed longitudinally. Original data processing: Quantification of nucleated cells was approximated via reference gene primer amplification. Measured with immunoSEQ multiplex PCR; TCRdb has only the in-frame clones, and not every one. That table is the source of V, J and clone size, and D and trimming were worked out from the DNA. The data contain 250,000 to 300,000 clones, about nine tenths of them singletons.

The sample was peripheral blood. This sequence originates from a young woman with COVID-19, enrolled during active disease. The rearrangement links TRBV3-1 (or the pseudogene TRBV3-2) to TRBJ1-3, with D maybe TRBD1 (5 bases). The CDR3 region has the DNA TGTGCCAGCAGCCTCCGGGGGGTATCTGGAAACACCATATATTTT. Its translation is CASSLRGVSGNTIYF.